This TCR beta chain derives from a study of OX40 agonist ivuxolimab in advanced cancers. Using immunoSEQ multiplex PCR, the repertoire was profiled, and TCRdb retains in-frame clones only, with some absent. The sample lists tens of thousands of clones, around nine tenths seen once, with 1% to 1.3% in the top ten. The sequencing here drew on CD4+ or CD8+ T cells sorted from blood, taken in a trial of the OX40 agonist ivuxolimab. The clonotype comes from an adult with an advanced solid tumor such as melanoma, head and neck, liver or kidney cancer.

The CDR3 region is CASSPRTANTGELFF. CDR3 in DNA: TGTGCCAGCAGCCCCCGGACTGCGAACACCGGGGAGCTGTTTTTT. The chain couples TRBV7-9 to TRBJ2-2, with D possibly matching TRBD2 (5 bases). V was pared by 5 bases and J by 0 bases, with 10 bases between. CDR3 length equals 15 residues. The germline V gene encodes CDR1 SEHNR and CDR2 FQNEAQ (reference sequence).